This entry concerns a single TCR beta chain. The data were taken from a study of blood T cell repertoires in COVID-19. Data came from immunoSEQ multiplex PCR; TCRdb stores just in-frame clones and leaves some out. The table includes approximately 350,000 clones, approximately 86% detected once. The specimen sequenced was peripheral blood. The sequence was obtained from a woman aged 60-70 years with COVID-19, enrolled during active disease.

DNA of the CDR3: TGTGCCAGCAGCCTAACAGGGTCTAATGAAAAACTGTTTTTT. The encoded protein is CASSLTGSNEKLFF. The V call is TRBV6-5, the J call TRBJ1-4, with a possible D match to TRBD1 (6 bases). Per germline, CDR1 MNHEY and CDR2 SVGAGI. Trimming took 6 bases from V and 3 from J, leaving 11 bases between them. CDR3 length: 14 amino acids.